These 24 T cell receptor beta chains came from one sample sequenced in a study of beta chain features in type 1 diabetes. Expressed TCRB transcripts were sequenced because the entire RNA isolate underwent reverse transcription. TCRdb's copy holds only in-frame clones and misses some; the assay was immunoSEQ multiplex PCR. Among 65,000 to 100,000 clones, roughly 31% were seen once, and the ten largest hold over 0.4%. The specimen was stem cell memory CD4+ T cells from blood. The receptors come from a woman aged 18-29 years in good health.

V usage is TRBV27 and J usage is TRBJ2-1; TRBD1 aligns across 9 bases. Germline V lookup: CDR1 MNHEY, CDR2 SMNVEV (reference sequence). The junction had 5 bases not matched to a gene; V was cut back by 4 bases and J by 1 base. The CDR3 contains 16 residues. CDR3 loop: CASSSTGGESYNEQFF. The CDR3 DNA reads as TGTGCCAGCAGTTCAACAGGGGGCGAGTCCTACAATGAGCAGTTCTTC.

The chain is built from TRBV28 and TRBJ1-2; 11 bases fit TRBD1. CDR1 is MDHEN and CDR2 is SYDVKM in the germline V gene. This CDR3 comprises 17 residues. V trimming: 6 bases; J trimming: 0 bases; junction bases outside the gene matches: 9. The CDR3 DNA follows: TGTGCCAGCAGCCTGGGACAGGGGGGTCCTACTAACTATGGCTACACCTTC. Its translation: CASSLGQGGPTNYGYTF.

This clone was seen just once. J is TRBJ1-4 and V is TRBV11-3, with a weak D call TRBD1 (5 bases). Trimming stripped 5 bases from V and 3 bases from J, with 13 bases between. Per the germline V gene, CDR1 is SGHNT and CDR2 is YENEEA. The CDR3 sequence is 15 residues long. The CDR3 DNA sequence: TGTGCCAGCAGCCCCCAGGGTCCCGCTAATGAAAAACTGTTTTTT. Its translation: CASSPQGPANEKLFF.

This clone was detected only a few times. The rearrangement links TRBV14 to TRBJ1-2; D not resolved. V dropped 0 bases and J dropped 5 bases, with 13 bases sitting between them. CDR1 is SGHDN and CDR2 is FVKESK in the germline V gene. The CDR3 contains 15 residues. The CDR3 here is CASSQDSSSHYGYTF. CDR3 bases: TGTGCCAGCAGCCAAGACAGTTCATCCCATTATGGCTACACCTTC.

This chain joins TRBV5-1 and TRBJ2-2, with TRBD1 matching 8 bases. The CDR3 extends over 15 amino acids. Germline CDR1 reads SGHRS; CDR2 reads YFSETQ. J lost 3 bases, V lost 1 base, and 2 bases had no gene match. The CDR3 bases are TGCGCCAGCAGCTTGAGCAGGGGGCACACCGGGGAGCTGTTTTTT. Protein sequence: CASSLSRGHTGELFF.

The rearrangement uses TRBV6-6 and TRBJ2-7; 7 bases fit TRBD2. The CDR3 runs 13 residues. V shed 7 bases, J shed 5 bases, and the junction held 8 bases outside the gene matches. Germline loops: CDR1 MNHNY, CDR2 SVGAGI (reference sequence). The CDR3 region is CASTLGGSNEQYF. The CDR3 DNA reads TGTGCCAGCACACTGGGGGGGAGCAACGAGCAGTACTTC.

CDR3 residues: CASSPGLAGTFYEQYF. The CDR3 coding sequence is TGTGCCAGCAGCCCGGGACTAGCGGGGACTTTCTACGAGCAGTACTTC. The gene calls are TRBV5-4 and TRBJ2-7; 13 positions agree with TRBD2. J gave up 3 bases and V 4 bases, and 7 bases lay outside the gene matches. Germline CDR1 is SGHNT and CDR2 is YYREEE (reference sequence). This CDR3 spans 16 amino acids.

This chain links TRBV19 with TRBJ1-3, with D hard to call. The V gene's germline CDR1 is LNHDA and CDR2 SQIVND (reference sequence). V dropped 9 bases and J dropped 0 bases, with 9 bases sitting between them. CDR3 length: 13 amino acids. DNA of the CDR3: TGTGCCAGCCGCCTGGCCTCTGGAAACACCATATATTTT. It yields the protein CASRLASGNTIYF.

This clone turned up a few times. The chain employs TRBV6-1 and TRBJ2-3; D ambiguous. V was pared by 3 bases and J by 3 bases, with 10 bases between. The CDR3 runs to 14 residues. Looked up from germline, CDR1 is MNHNS and CDR2 is SASEGT. The CDR3 bases are TGTGCCAGCAGTGAGATCTACGGGACAGATACGCAGTATTTT. Protein sequence: CASSEIYGTDTQYF.

The J gene is TRBJ1-5, the V gene TRBV7-2; 7 bases fit TRBD1. The CDR3 has 13 amino acids. The germline V gene has CDR1 SGHTA and CDR2 FQGNSA. Trimming removed 5 bases from V and 3 bases from J; junction bases left unmatched: 1. The CDR3, as DNA: TGTGCCAGCAGCGGACAGGCCAATCAGCCCCAGCATTTT. Its protein is CASSGQANQPQHF. The full variable domain, completed using reference TRBV7-2 and TRBJ1-5, is GAGVSQSPSNKVTEKGKDVELRCDPISGHTALYWYRQSLGQGLEFLIYFQGNSAPDKSGLPSDRFSAERTGGSVSTLTIQRTQQEDSAVYLCASSGQANQPQHFGDGTRLSIL.

CDR3 nucleotides: TGCGCCAGCAGTCAACAACGACTAGCGGGGGGGTACAACAATGAGCAGTTCTTC. It codes for CASSQQRLAGGYNNEQFF. The genes are TRBV23-1 and TRBJ2-1, with 14 bases aligning to TRBD2. TRBV23-1 is an ORF, and what it does is uncertain. V was pared by 2 bases and J by 5 bases, with 8 bases of the junction left unmatched. The CDR3 consists of 18 residues.

The gene calls are TRBV4-1 and TRBJ2-3; perhaps TRBD1 as D (5 bases). The V end was cut by 1 base, the J end by 2 bases, with 13 bases between. From germline, CDR1 is MGHRA and CDR2 YSYEKL. The CDR3 is made up of 16 amino acids. In nucleotides, the CDR3 is TGCGCCAGCAGCCAAGGATCAGGGCCATTCACAGATACGCAGTATTTT. Its translation: CASSQGSGPFTDTQYF.

This clone was observed a few times. The chain has TRBV11-1 and TRBJ2-3; 7 positions match TRBD2. The CDR3 totals 14 residues. J lost 5 bases, V lost 5 bases, and 7 bases had no gene match. Germline CDR1 is SGHAT and CDR2 is FQDESV (reference sequence). CDR3 sequence reads: CASSPRERGDTQYF. CDR3 coding DNA: TGTGCCAGCAGCCCCCGTGAGCGGGGAGATACGCAGTATTTT.

The genes are TRBV5-4 and TRBJ2-3; D is uncertain. V lost 3 bases, J lost 0 bases, and 5 bases lay in between. The CDR3 covers 13 residues. Germline CDR1 reads SGHNT; CDR2 reads YYREEE (reference sequence). The chain's CDR3 is CASSYSSTDTQYF. The CDR3 DNA is TGTGCCAGCAGCTACTCTAGCACAGATACGCAGTATTTT. Filled out from reference TRBV5-4 and TRBJ2-3, the complete variable domain reads ETGVTQSPTHLIKTRGQQVTLRCSSQSGHNTVSWYQQALGQGPQFIFQYYREEENGRGNFPPRFSGLQFPNYSSELNVNALELDDSALYLCASSYSSTDTQYFGPGTRLTVL.

This clone was detected ten times or more. The CDR3 coding sequence is TGTGCCAGCAGCTCCCCTGCGGGATGGGGCACAGATACGCAGTATTTT. This sequence encodes CASSSPAGWGTDTQYF. The J gene is TRBJ2-3, the V gene TRBV7-9, with a tentative D call TRBD2 (6 bases). CDR3 length: 16 residues. Between the trimmed V and J ends, which lost 4 bases and 1 base, there was a span of 15 bases. Germline V CDR1 and CDR2: SEHNR, FQNEAQ (reference sequence). Full variable domain (remainder filled in from reference TRBV7-9 and TRBJ2-3): DTGVSQNPRHKITKRGQNVTFRCDPISEHNRLYWYRQTLGQGPEFLTYFQNEAQLEKSRLLSDRFSAERPKGSFSTLEIQRTEQGDSAMYLCASSSPAGWGTDTQYFGPGTRLTVL.

This chain joins TRBV18 and TRBJ1-4, with TRBD1 matching 9 bases. The CDR3 is 16 amino acids. Germline loops: CDR1 KGHSH, CDR2 LQKENI. The V gene end was trimmed by 4 bases and the J gene end by 7 bases; junction bases not matched to a gene: 10. Here the CDR3 DNA reads TGTGCCAGCTCACTGGGGACAGGGCGACTAGCTGAAAAACTGTTTTTT. It translates to CASSLGTGRLAEKLFF.

The rearrangement joins TRBV6-1 to TRBJ2-3; 9 nucleotides agree with TRBD1. Germline CDR1 MNHNS, CDR2 SASEGT. The CDR3 covers 14 residues. V gave up 4 bases and J gave up 1 base; unmatched junction bases: 0. DNA for the CDR3: TGTGCCAGCAGTGGACAGGGGGGCACAGATACGCAGTATTTT. Residues: CASSGQGGTDTQYF.

The chain has TRBV18 and TRBJ1-2, with D perhaps TRBD1 (5 bases). V lost 0 bases to trimming and J lost 0 bases, with 11 bases between them. Germline lookup yields CDR1 KGHSH and CDR2 LQKENI. This CDR3 is 16 amino acids long. The CDR3 protein is CASSPPWGRTNYGYTF. The CDR3 DNA is TGTGCCAGCTCACCACCGTGGGGCCGGACTAACTATGGCTACACCTTC.

The rearrangement joins TRBV7-9 to TRBJ1-2; no reliable D call. Looked up from germline, CDR1 is SEHNR and CDR2 is FQNEAQ (reference sequence). Trimming took off 4 bases at V and 4 bases at J, with 13 bases between the two ends. CDR3 size: 14 residues. The DNA of the CDR3 is TGTGCCAGCAGCTCCCAACGACGGGGCTATGGCTACACCTTC. It translates to CASSSQRRGYGYTF.

The chain carries TRBV2 and TRBJ2-7, with 12 bases that match TRBD2. Germline CDR1 and CDR2: SNHLY and FYNNEI. The ends lost 6 bases at V and 2 bases at J; junction bases unmatched: 5. This CDR3 contains 15 residues. The CDR3 sequence is CASRLLAGGTYEQYF. The CDR3 DNA reads as TGTGCCAGCAGGCTACTAGCGGGAGGAACCTACGAGCAGTACTTC.

As for this clone: The same CDR3 arises from other DNA sequences in this sample as well. CDR3 loop: CASSPGLAGGETQYF. CDR3 sequence (DNA): TGCGCCAGCAGCCCGGGACTAGCGGGGGGAGAGACCCAGTACTTC. The V gene is TRBV5-1, the J gene TRBJ2-5, with 15 bases identical to TRBD2. CDR1 and CDR2 (germline): SGHRS, YFSETQ. The J segment lost 4 bases and the V segment lost 4 bases, leaving 2 bases of the junction unmatched. CDR3 length equals 15 residues.

The CDR3 bases are TGTGCCAGCAGTGAAGCAACGCACGGTGACACCATATATTTT. Translation: CASSEATHGDTIYF. The genes are TRBV2 and TRBJ1-3; D is uncertain. Germline-derived CDR1 and CDR2 are SNHLY and FYNNEI. V lost 0 bases, J lost 8 bases, and 11 bases lay in between. This CDR3 contains 14 residues. Complete variable domain (other parts from reference TRBV2 and TRBJ1-3): EPEVTQTPSHQVTQMGQEVILRCVPISNHLYFYWYRQILGQKVEFLVSFYNNEISEKSEIFDDQFSVERPDGSNFTLKIRSTKLEDSAMYFCASSEATHGDTIYFGEGSWLTVV.

V usage is TRBV12-5 and J usage is TRBJ2-3, with D maybe TRBD1 (5 bases). This CDR3 spans 14 amino acids. The V gene's germline CDR1 is LGHNT and CDR2 FRNRAP. With 3 bases removed from V and 5 bases from J, the gap between germline ends came to 12 bases. The CDR3 protein is CASGLGRVEDTQYF. The CDR3 coding sequence is TGTGCTAGTGGTTTAGGCAGGGTGGAAGATACGCAGTATTTT.

As concerns this clone: Other DNA sequences of this sample code for an identical CDR3. The V and J genes are TRBV7-2 and TRBJ2-7; a possible D gene is TRBD1 (5 bases). Germline V gives CDR1 SGHTA, CDR2 FQGNSA. The CDR3 totals 12 residues. Trimming removed 2 bases at V and 3 bases at J, with 5 bases between. This chain's CDR3 is CASSLTGYEQYF. CDR3 DNA: TGTGCCAGCAGCTTAACAGGCTACGAGCAGTACTTC.